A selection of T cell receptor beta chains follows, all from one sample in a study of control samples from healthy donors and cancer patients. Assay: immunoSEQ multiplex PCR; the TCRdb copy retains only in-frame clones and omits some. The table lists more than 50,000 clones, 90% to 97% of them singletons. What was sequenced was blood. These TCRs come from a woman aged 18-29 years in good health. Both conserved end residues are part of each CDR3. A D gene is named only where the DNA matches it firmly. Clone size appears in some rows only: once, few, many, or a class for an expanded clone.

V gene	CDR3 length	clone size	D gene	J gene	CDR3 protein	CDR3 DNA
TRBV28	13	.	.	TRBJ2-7	CASSLRGGGRFLF	TGTGCCAGCAGTTTACGAGGGGGTGGCCGATTTTTGTTC
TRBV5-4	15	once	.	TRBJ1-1	CASSFRQSWSTEAFF	TGTGCCAGCAGCTTTAGGCAGAGCTGGAGCACTGAAGCTTTCTTT
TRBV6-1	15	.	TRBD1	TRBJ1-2	CASSERTGVNYGYTF	TGTGCCAGCAGTGAAAGGACAGGTGTAAACTATGGCTACACCTTC
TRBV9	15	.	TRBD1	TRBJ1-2	CASSVGQGMGYGYTF	TGTGCCAGCAGCGTCGGACAGGGAATGGGCTATGGCTACACCTTC
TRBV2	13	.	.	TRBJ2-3	CASSGRGVDTQYF	TGTGCCAGCAGTGGACGGGGAGTGGATACGCAGTATTTT
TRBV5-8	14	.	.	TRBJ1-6	CATRGGPANSPLHF	TGTGCCACCAGAGGGGGGCCTGCAAATTCACCCCTCCACTTT
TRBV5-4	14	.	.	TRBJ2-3	CASSLGLLTDTQYF	TGTGCCAGCAGCCTGGGACTTCTCACAGATACGCAGTATTTT
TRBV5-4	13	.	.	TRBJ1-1	CASSVFWDTEAFF	TGTGCCAGCAGCGTCTTCTGGGACACTGAAGCTTTCTTT
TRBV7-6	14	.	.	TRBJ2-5	CASSLSAEVETQYF	TGTGCCAGCAGCTTAAGTGCGGAGGTAGAGACCCAGTACTTC
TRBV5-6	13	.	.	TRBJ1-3	CASSLGSGNTIYF	TGTGCCAGCAGCTTGGGTTCCGGAAACACCATATATTTT
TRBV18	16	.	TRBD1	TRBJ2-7	CASSPASGQGYYEQYF	TGTGCCAGCTCACCCGCCTCGGGACAGGGGTACTACGAGCAGTACTTC
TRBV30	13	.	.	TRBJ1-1	CAWSVRQNTEAFF	TGTGCCTGGAGTGTCCGACAGAACACTGAAGCTTTCTTT
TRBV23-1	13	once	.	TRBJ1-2	CASGDPAAYGYTF	TGCGCCAGCGGCGACCCGGCGGCCTATGGCTACACCTTC
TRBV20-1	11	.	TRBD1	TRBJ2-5	CSAQGAETQYF	TGCAGTGCCCAGGGGGCCGAGACCCAGTACTTC
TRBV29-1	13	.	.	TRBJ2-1	CSVARTEVNEQFF	TGCAGCGTTGCCAGGACAGAGGTCAATGAGCAGTTCTTC
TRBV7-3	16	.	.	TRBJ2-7	CASSLLLGGWSYEQYF	TGTGCCAGCAGCTTACTTCTGGGGGGCTGGTCCTACGAGCAGTACTTC
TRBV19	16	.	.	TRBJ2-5	CASSRGGGPFQETQYF	TGTGCCAGTAGTAGGGGTGGGGGGCCCTTCCAAGAGACCCAGTACTTC
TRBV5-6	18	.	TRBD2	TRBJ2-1	CASSLAFSSGGVYNEQFF	TGTGCCAGCAGCTTGGCTTTTTCTAGCGGGGGGGTGTACAATGAGCAGTTCTTC
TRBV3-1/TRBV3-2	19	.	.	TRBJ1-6	CASSQAVLYSDMSNSPLHF	TGTGCCAGCAGCCAAGCAGTCCTCTACTCGGACATGTCGAATTCACCCCTCCACTTT
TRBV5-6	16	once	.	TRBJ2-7	CASSLEVGQITYEQYF	TGTGCCAGCAGCTTGGAAGTCGGGCAGATTACCTACGAGCAGTACTTC